This T cell receptor (beta chain) derives from a study of T cell responses to AZD1222 COVID-19 vaccine. The CDR3 contains 16 residues. Germline values: CDR1 SQVTM, CDR2 ANQGSEA. General study points: Across spike, vaccine-associated CD4 TCRs were found, dominant at 160-218 and 743-854. Among the donors, most were white British and more were female, and clonal diversity was possibly underestimated. Seropositive AZD1222 recipients at baseline numbered only five or six.

Here immunoSEQ multiplex PCR was the method, and the copy in TCRdb shows in-frame clones only, minus some. The data show more than 110,000 clones, around nine tenths seen once. Notes on this clone: Its target is unknown. One junction end disagrees with the germline gene, perhaps due to a read error.

The rearrangement uses TRBV29-1 and TRBJ2-2, with a tentative D call TRBD2 (6 bases). The starting material was peripheral blood, obtained on day 0 of AZD1222 vaccination. The sequence was collected from an adult in good health. CDR3 in DNA: TGCAACGTTGAACCCTCGGGAGAAGGGGCCCCCGGGGAGCTGTTTTTT. As protein: CNVEPSGEGAPGELFF.